These T cell receptor beta chains were read from a single sample in a study of post-analysis software for immune sequencing data. One entry per CDR3 protein, called by TCRdb with MiXCR from the PCR reads. The table has 650,000 to 900,000 distinct CDR3 sequences, under 60% seen once. The source material was blood. The source of these receptors is a girl between 10 and 17 years old with multiple sclerosis. Each CDR3 is given without its conserved first and last residue.

TRBV12-3/TRBV12-4 ASSSSKGDTEAF
TRBV5-6 ASSLGDSVIKPQH
TRBV24-1 ATRDPLSNQPQH
TRBV28 ASSLRQEQF
TRBV20-1 SAEYNEQF
TRBV7-2 ASSLPQGSGYEQY
TRBV27 ASSLRGLGGTEAF
TRBV2 ASTDSGRPMAQPQH
TRBV6-1 ASSERGLTSYEQY
TRBV6-5 AGSDRTGAHTEAF
TRBV28 ASQTGNEKLF
TRBV14 ASSQLALSYEQY
TRBV20-1 SARVSGRVYEQY